The 10 T cell receptor beta chains below were found in one sample sequenced in a study of blood T cell repertoires in COVID-19. Produced via immunoSEQ multiplex PCR; TCRdb's table is partial and in-frame only. The data show 45,000 to 50,000 clones, with around 83% seen just once and about 7% held by the top ten. The specimen was peripheral blood. Receptors were obtained from a man aged 60-69 years with active COVID-19.

The chain carries TRBV19 and TRBJ1-6; no reliable D call. The V and J ends lost 3 bases and 4 bases respectively, with 4 bases between them. CDR1 LNHDA and CDR2 SQIVND come from the germline V gene (reference sequence). This CDR3 has 13 amino acids. CDR3 sequence (DNA): TGTGCCAGTAGTATCGGGTATAATTCACCCCTCCACTTT. Translating it yields CASSIGYNSPLHF.

The rearrangement joins TRBV28 to TRBJ1-6; possibly TRBD1 for D (6 bases). Trimming took off 4 bases at V and 7 bases at J, with 11 bases between the two ends. The CDR3 loop spans 14 amino acids. CDR1 and CDR2 (germline): MDHEN, SYDVKM. The CDR3 coding sequence is TGTGCCAGCAGTTCGGGACATACAAATTCACCCCTCCACTTT. Translating gives CASSSGHTNSPLHF. The whole variable domain, filled in from reference TRBV28 and TRBJ1-6, reads DVKVTQSSRYLVKRTGEKVFLECVQDMDHENMFWYRQDPGLGLRLIYFSYDVKMKEKGDIPEGYSVSREKKERFSLILESASTNQTSMYLCASSSGHTNSPLHFGNGTRLTVT.

This clone was detected only once. The V gene is TRBV7-9, the J gene TRBJ1-2, with D possibly TRBD1 on 6 matching bases. The CDR3 totals 18 residues. Germline CDR1 reads SEHNR; CDR2 reads FQNEAQ (reference sequence). V was trimmed by 4 bases and J by 4 bases, leaving 25 bases between them. The CDR3 loop reads CASSSNIFIPGQTYGYTF. Written as DNA, the CDR3 is TGTGCCAGCAGCTCGAATATATTTATACCCGGACAGACCTATGGCTACACCTTC.

V and J are TRBV28 and TRBJ2-7, with D possibly TRBD1 on 6 matching bases. The germline CDR1 and CDR2 sequences are MDHEN and SYDVKM. Trimming removed 5 bases from V and 6 bases from J, with 14 bases in between. The CDR3 has 13 amino acids. The CDR3 DNA sequence: TGTGCCAGCAGTCTACAGGGTATTGGCGAGCAGTACTTC. Translated, it gives CASSLQGIGEQYF.

This clone was picked up a small number of times. The CDR3 region is CASGFDIRGEQYF. The DNA for the CDR3 is TGTGCCAGTGGGTTTGACATCCGCGGGGAGCAGTACTTC. This rearrangement joins TRBV12-3 or TRBV12-4 to TRBJ2-7, with D perhaps TRBD2 (5 bases). V was pared by 9 bases and J by 7 bases, with 19 bases between. The CDR3 loop spans 13 amino acids.

The chain joins TRBV5-1 to TRBJ2-7; 12 positions match TRBD1. CDR3 length: 15 amino acids. V trimming: 4 bases; J trimming: 3 bases; junction bases outside the gene matches: 5. Germline CDR1 SGHRS, CDR2 YFSETQ. Written as DNA, the CDR3 is TGCGCCAGCAGCCCCGGGACAGGGGGCGGCTACGAGCAGTACTTC. Translation: CASSPGTGGGYEQYF.

The rearrangement joins TRBV30 to TRBJ1-2, with D maybe TRBD1 (6 bases). The CDR3 has 15 amino acids. Germline values: CDR1 GTSNPN, CDR2 SVGIG (reference sequence). The V and J ends lost 2 bases and 0 bases respectively, with 13 bases between them. DNA of the CDR3: TGTGCCTGGAGTTCCCTGACAGGAGCTAACTATGGCTACACCTTC. Amino acid sequence: CAWSSLTGANYGYTF.

The V and J genes are TRBV14 and TRBJ2-7; 11 bases are a match to TRBD2. The V gene end was trimmed by 4 bases and the J gene end by 0 bases; junction bases not matched to a gene: 2. There are 15 residues in the CDR3. Germline V gene sequence: CDR1 SGHDN, CDR2 FVKESK. The CDR3 loop reads CASSPLAGGSYEQYF. CDR3 nucleotide sequence: TGTGCCAGCAGCCCCCTAGCGGGAGGCTCCTACGAGCAGTACTTC.

The J gene is TRBJ1-1, the V gene TRBV2; a weak D match, TRBD1 (6 bases). In germline, CDR1 is SNHLY, CDR2 FYNNEI. The V end was cut by 7 bases, the J end by 5 bases, with 14 bases between. The length of the CDR3 is 13 residues. In DNA, the CDR3 is TGTGCCAGCACCTCGTCGACAGGAACTGAAGCTTTCTTT. It encodes CASTSSTGTEAFF.

J is TRBJ2-1 and V is TRBV9; TRBD2 matches at 11 bases. The CDR3 runs to 14 residues. Trimming at V came to 6 bases and at J to 8 bases, leaving 7 bases not matched to a gene. Germline loops: CDR1 SGDLS, CDR2 YYNGEE. In DNA, the CDR3 is TGTGCCAGCAACAGCAGGGGACTAGCGGATGAGCAGTTCTTC. Protein product: CASNSRGLADEQFF.